Each of the 28 T cell receptor beta chains below was sequenced from the same sample in a study of blood T cell repertoires in COVID-19. Sequenced by immunoSEQ multiplex PCR; TCRdb stores in-frame clones only, minus some. The top ten clones hold approximately 2.4% of a sample with approximately 70,000 clones, roughly 92% of them seen once. Material for sequencing was peripheral blood. The receptors were gathered from a man between 50 and 59 years old with COVID-19, enrolled during active disease.

The chain employs TRBV11-1 and TRBJ2-1, with D perhaps TRBD2 (6 bases). Germline CDR1 and CDR2: SGHAT and FQDESV (reference sequence). V lost 5 bases to trimming and J lost 3 bases, with 17 bases between them. The CDR3 covers 16 residues. The chain's CDR3 is CASSDPAGTDYNEQFF. The DNA for the CDR3 is TGTGCCAGCAGCGACCCGGCCGGGACTGACTACAATGAGCAGTTCTTC.

The chain uses TRBV5-1 and TRBJ1-4; D is unresolved. V lost 4 bases to trimming and J lost 4 bases, with 17 bases between them. This CDR3 contains 16 residues. Per the germline V gene, CDR1 is SGHRS and CDR2 is YFSETQ. CDR3 loop: CASSPGLIRSNEKLFF. In DNA, the CDR3 is TGCGCCAGCAGCCCGGGGTTAATCAGGAGTAATGAAAAACTGTTTTTT. Complete variable domain (other parts from reference TRBV5-1 and TRBJ1-4): KAGVTQTPRYLIKTRGQQVTLSCSPISGHRSVSWYQQTPGQGLQFLFEYFSETQRNKGNFPGRFSGRQFSNSRSEMNVSTLELGDSALYLCASSPGLIRSNEKLFFGSGTQLSVL.

V usage is TRBV5-1 and J usage is TRBJ1-2; TRBD1 matches 7 bases. V dropped 4 bases and J dropped 2; count of bases not matched to a gene: 2. The CDR3 spans 13 residues. Germline lookup yields CDR1 SGHRS and CDR2 YFSETQ. CDR3 coding DNA: TGCGCCAGCAGCCTACAGGGGAACTATGGCTACACCTTC. Translation: CASSLQGNYGYTF.

The chain combines TRBV3-1 (or the pseudogene TRBV3-2) with TRBJ2-6; D unclear. Germline V gives CDR1 LGHDT, CDR2 YNNKEL (reference sequence). Trimming removed 7 bases at V and 4 bases at J, with 11 bases between. The CDR3 has 14 amino acids. Here the CDR3 reads CASNSISGANVLTF. The CDR3, as DNA: TGTGCCAGCAACTCTATTTCCGGGGCCAACGTCCTGACTTTC.

In this sample, this clone turned up once. The chain links TRBV2 to TRBJ1-5; no reliable D call. Trimming stripped 4 bases from V and 2 bases from J, with 12 bases between. The CDR3 is 15 amino acids. Germline assignment: CDR1 SNHLY and CDR2 FYNNEI. The CDR3 here is CASSGARRGNQPQHF. As DNA, the CDR3 is TGTGCCAGCAGTGGGGCCCGGAGGGGCAATCAGCCCCAGCATTTT.

The chain couples TRBV11-3 to TRBJ2-5, with 10 bases identical to TRBD1. The CDR3 has 16 amino acids. CDR1 and CDR2 (germline): SGHNT, YENEEA. The trim removed 4 bases at V and 4 bases at J, leaving 9 bases unmatched. The CDR3 protein is CASSSTGTGVGETQYF. The CDR3 bases are TGTGCCAGCAGCTCGACGGGGACAGGGGTGGGAGAGACCCAGTACTTC.

This clone showed up just a few times. The rearrangement joins TRBV5-4 to TRBJ2-1; D not certain. The ends were cut back, 4 bases at V and 6 bases at J, with 14 bases in the middle. This CDR3 contains 14 residues. CDR1 is SGHNT, CDR2 YYREEE, per germline (reference sequence). DNA of the CDR3: TGTGCCAGCAGCGGTAATCTAGTATCCAATGAGCAGTTCTTC. This sequence encodes CASSGNLVSNEQFF.

The chain employs TRBV5-1 and TRBJ2-7; perhaps TRBD2 as D (6 bases). V lost 0 bases and J 3 bases, leaving 7 bases between the germline ends. Germline CDR1 reads SGHRS; CDR2 reads YFSETQ. The CDR3 length is 13 residues. The CDR3 sequence: CASSLGRDYEQYF. Here the CDR3 DNA reads TGCGCCAGCAGCTTGGGGAGGGACTACGAGCAGTACTTC.

This chain links TRBV28 with TRBJ1-5, with 8 bases identical to TRBD1. CDR1 is MDHEN and CDR2 is SYDVKM in the germline V gene. The CDR3 runs 15 residues. V was clipped by 5 bases and J by 9 bases; unmatched bases: 12. CDR3 nucleotide sequence: TGTGCCAGCAGTGAGGGACAGGCGGGGTCGTTGCCCCAGCATTTT. Translating gives CASSEGQAGSLPQHF. Supplemented by reference TRBV28 and TRBJ1-5, the full variable domain reads DVKVTQSSRYLVKRTGEKVFLECVQDMDHENMFWYRQDPGLGLRLIYFSYDVKMKEKGDIPEGYSVSREKKERFSLILESASTNQTSMYLCASSEGQAGSLPQHFGDGTRLSIL.

The gene calls are TRBV2 and TRBJ2-6; D is undetermined. Trimming shortened V by 4 bases and J by 9 bases, and 7 bases separated the two germline ends. From germline, CDR1 is SNHLY and CDR2 FYNNEI. The CDR3 consists of 12 residues. The CDR3 is CASSGRINVLTF. DNA of the CDR3: TGTGCCAGCAGTGGGCGGATCAACGTCCTGACTTTC.

This clone was observed a few times. The chain uses TRBV3-1 (or the pseudogene TRBV3-2) and TRBJ2-7; 8 bases match TRBD1. V shed 1 base and J 5 bases; nucleotides not matched to a gene: 4. Germline values: CDR1 LGHDT, CDR2 YNNKEL (reference sequence). The CDR3 loop spans 14 amino acids. CDR3 bases: TGTGCCAGCAGCCAAGGGCAGGGGGCCAACGAGCAGTACGTC. Its protein product is CASSQGQGANEQYV.

V gene TRBV18 combines with J gene TRBJ2-7; no reliable D call. The V end lost 2 bases, the J end lost 0 bases, and 8 bases lay between the germline ends. CDR3 length: 14 amino acids. Per germline, CDR1 KGHSH and CDR2 LQKENI. CDR3 sequence (DNA): TGTGCCAGCTCACCAACAGCACCCTCCTACGAGCAGTACGTC. Translating it yields CASSPTAPSYEQYV.

This clone was observed a handful of times. The gene calls are TRBV18 and TRBJ2-2, with TRBD1 as a possible D gene (7 bases). The germline CDR1 and CDR2 sequences are KGHSH and LQKENI. The CDR3 has 15 residues. The ends were cut back, 4 bases at V and 5 bases at J, with 14 bases in the middle. This chain's CDR3 is CASSRRDRATGELFF. CDR3 DNA sequence: TGTGCCAGCTCACGGCGGGACAGAGCAACCGGGGAGCTGTTTTTT.

The chain has TRBV5-1 and TRBJ1-1; tentatively, D is TRBD1 (6 bases). The V and J ends lost 6 bases and 1 base respectively, with 10 bases between them. The CDR3 contains 13 residues. Germline V gene sequence: CDR1 SGHRS, CDR2 YFSETQ. CDR3 nucleotides: TGCGCCAGCAAATACAGGGAGAACACTGAAGCTTTCTTT. Its translation: CASKYRENTEAFF.

This chain joins TRBV7-9 and TRBJ2-7; TRBD1 agrees at 8 bases. V lost 5 bases, J lost 3 bases, and 9 bases stayed unmatched. The CDR3 loop spans 15 amino acids. Germline-derived CDR1 and CDR2 are SEHNR and FQNEAQ (reference sequence). The CDR3 reads CASSEGRQGSYEQYF. Written as DNA, the CDR3 is TGTGCCAGCAGCGAGGGAAGACAGGGGAGCTACGAGCAGTACTTC.

The CDR3 loop is CASSLGGRYNEQFF. CDR3 bases: TGTGCCAGCAGCTTGGGCGGGAGATACAATGAGCAGTTCTTC. This chain connects TRBV5-4 to TRBJ2-1; 7 bases fit TRBD2. CDR1 and CDR2 (germline): SGHNT, YYREEE (reference sequence). The V segment lost 0 bases and the J segment 4 bases; nucleotides outside the gene matches: 1. This CDR3 region has 14 residues.

The chain couples TRBV5-1 to TRBJ1-6, with TRBD1 matching 9 bases. This CDR3 contains 16 residues. Looked up from germline, CDR1 is SGHRS and CDR2 is YFSETQ. V was pared by 0 bases and J by 4 bases, with 2 bases of the junction left unmatched. In nucleotides, the CDR3 is TGCGCCAGCAGCTTGGATGGACAGGGGTATAATTCACCCCTCCACTTT. Residues: CASSLDGQGYNSPLHF. The complete variable domain, with remaining parts taken from reference TRBV5-1 and TRBJ1-6, reads KAGVTQTPRYLIKTRGQQVTLSCSPISGHRSVSWYQQTPGQGLQFLFEYFSETQRNKGNFPGRFSGRQFSNSRSEMNVSTLELGDSALYLCASSLDGQGYNSPLHFGNGTRLTVT.

Here the CDR3 reads CASSLYPLTSSGNTIYF. CDR3 bases: TGTGCCAGCAGTTTATACCCCTTAACGAGCTCTGGAAACACCATATATTTT. This chain joins TRBV28 and TRBJ1-3; D not resolved. V lost 1 base to trimming and J lost 0 bases, with 13 bases between them. The CDR3 runs to 17 residues. Germline V CDR1 and CDR2: MDHEN, SYDVKM.

V is TRBV11-1 and J is TRBJ2-3, with D possibly matching TRBD2 (5 bases). CDR3 size: 16 residues. Germline values: CDR1 SGHAT, CDR2 FQDESV (reference sequence). V shed 0 bases and J shed 0 bases, with 10 bases lying between them. CDR3 region: CASSLASGSSTDTQYF. CDR3 nucleotides: TGTGCCAGCAGCTTAGCGAGCGGCAGTAGCACAGATACGCAGTATTTT.

The chain links TRBV14 to TRBJ2-3; TRBD2 might be the D (5 bases). The CDR3 totals 15 residues. Trimming removed 0 bases from V and 3 bases from J, with 10 bases in between. Germline CDR1 SGHDN, CDR2 FVKESK. The chain's CDR3 is CASSQEIAFTDTQYF. CDR3 bases: TGTGCCAGCAGCCAAGAAATAGCGTTTACAGATACGCAGTATTTT.

This sequence joins TRBV10-3 and TRBJ2-3, with 10 positions matching TRBD2. Germline lookup yields CDR1 ENHRY and CDR2 SYGVKD. V gave up 3 bases and J gave up 3 bases; unmatched junction bases: 6. This CDR3 contains 16 residues. CDR3 sequence (DNA): TGTGCCATCAGTGAAACCGGGACTAGCGAAACAGATACGCAGTATTTT. It specifies CAISETGTSETDTQYF.

The chain links TRBV20-1 to TRBJ2-5; D unclear. The CDR3 is 11 amino acids. Trimming pared 7 bases from V and 2 bases from J, leaving 8 bases between. In germline, CDR1 is DFQATT, CDR2 SNEGSKA (reference sequence). In nucleotides, the CDR3 is TGCAGTGGGGCTCGGCAAGAGACCCAGTACTTC. Amino acids: CSGARQETQYF.

The chain is built from TRBV6-2 or TRBV6-3 and TRBJ2-1; TRBD2 aligns across 7 bases. This CDR3 has 15 residues. In germline, CDR1 is MNHEY, CDR2 SVGEGT. Germline trimming cut 0 bases from V and 5 bases from J; bases unmatched to any gene: 4. As DNA, the CDR3 is TGTGCCAGCAGTTACTCGCCTAGCGGCCACAATGAGCAGTTCTTC. As protein: CASSYSPSGHNEQFF.

The chain employs TRBV5-5 and TRBJ1-3; 7 bases map to TRBD1. Germline CDR1 reads SGHKS; CDR2 reads YYEKEE (reference sequence). V shed 3 bases and J 0 bases; nucleotides not matched to a gene: 3. The CDR3 consists of 15 residues. The CDR3 bases are TGTGCCAGCAGCTCCACAGGGGACTCTGGAAACACCATATATTTT. It specifies CASSSTGDSGNTIYF.

This chain links TRBV6-4 with TRBJ2-3; the D is unclear. The CDR3 length is 11 residues. Germline V gives CDR1 MRHNA, CDR2 SNTAGT. V lost 8 bases, J lost 3 bases, and 6 bases lay in between. CDR3: CASLLTDTQYF. As DNA, the CDR3 is TGTGCCAGCCTACTGACAGATACGCAGTATTTT.

The chain is built from TRBV14 and TRBJ1-2; no clear D. Per germline, CDR1 SGHDN and CDR2 FVKESK. V shed 2 bases and J shed 1 base, with 8 bases lying between them. CDR3 length: 14 amino acids. CDR3 bases: TGTGCCAGCAGCCAATCCTTAAATAACTATGGCTACACCTTC. Translating it yields CASSQSLNNYGYTF.

The rearrangement joins TRBV5-1 to TRBJ2-5, with 10 bases fitting TRBD2. Germline lookup yields CDR1 SGHRS and CDR2 YFSETQ. This CDR3 has 16 residues. Trimming removed 3 bases from V and 2 bases from J; junction bases left unmatched: 7. CDR3 DNA sequence: TGCGCCAGCAGCTCGGCCGGACTAGCGGCTCAAGAGACCCAGTACTTC. Encoded protein: CASSSAGLAAQETQYF.

The chain uses TRBV27 and TRBJ1-1; D is possibly TRBD1 (6 bases). CDR1 is MNHEY, CDR2 SMNVEV, per germline (reference sequence). The CDR3 runs to 18 residues. V was pared by 6 bases and J by 3 bases, with 26 bases between. CDR3 coding DNA: TGTGCCAGCAGGACGACGAAGGGGGTGCCCCACACTGACACTGAAGCTTTCTTT. It encodes CASRTTKGVPHTDTEAFF.